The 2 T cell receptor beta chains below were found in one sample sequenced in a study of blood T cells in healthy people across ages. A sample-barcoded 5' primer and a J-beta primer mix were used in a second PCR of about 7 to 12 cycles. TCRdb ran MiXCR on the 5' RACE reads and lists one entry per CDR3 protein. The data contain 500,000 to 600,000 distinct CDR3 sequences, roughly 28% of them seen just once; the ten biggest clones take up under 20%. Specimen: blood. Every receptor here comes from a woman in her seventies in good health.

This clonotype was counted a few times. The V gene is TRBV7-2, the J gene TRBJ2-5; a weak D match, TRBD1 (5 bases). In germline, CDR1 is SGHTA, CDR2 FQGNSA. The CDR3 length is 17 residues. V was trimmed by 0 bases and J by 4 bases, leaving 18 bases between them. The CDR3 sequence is CASSLAGLSLVGETQYF. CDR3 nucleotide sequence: TGTGCCAGCAGCTTAGCGGGGCTAAGTCTTGTTGGAGAGACCCAGTACTTC.

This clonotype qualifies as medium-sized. CDR3 nucleotides: TGCAGCGTTGAACAGGACTCTGGGGCCAACGTCCTGACTTTC. Its translation: CSVEQDSGANVLTF. The rearrangement uses TRBV29-1 and TRBJ2-6; D remains unclear. Germline V lookup: CDR1 SQVTM, CDR2 ANQGSEA. V lost 2 bases and J 0 bases, leaving 5 bases between the germline ends. CDR3 size: 14 residues.